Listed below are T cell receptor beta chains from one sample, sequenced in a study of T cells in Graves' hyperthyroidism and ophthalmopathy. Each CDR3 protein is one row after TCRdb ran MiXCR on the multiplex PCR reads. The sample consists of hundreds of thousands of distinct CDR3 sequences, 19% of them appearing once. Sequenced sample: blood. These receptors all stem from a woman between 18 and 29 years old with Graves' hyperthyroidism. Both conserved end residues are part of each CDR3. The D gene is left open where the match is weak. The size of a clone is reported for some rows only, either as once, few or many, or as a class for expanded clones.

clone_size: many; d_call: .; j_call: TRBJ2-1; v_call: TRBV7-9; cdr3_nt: TGTGCCAGCAGTCTCGCCAGGGACAATGAGCAGTTCTTC; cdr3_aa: CASSLARDNEQFF
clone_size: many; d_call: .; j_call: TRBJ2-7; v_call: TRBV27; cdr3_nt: TGTGCCAGCAGTTTACAGTTCGGAGGGTTCACCTACGAGCAGTACTTC; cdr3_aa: CASSLQFGGFTYEQYF
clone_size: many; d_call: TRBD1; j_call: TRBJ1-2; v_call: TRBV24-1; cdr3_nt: TGTGCCACCAGTGATCCGGGACAGGACCACTATGGCTACACCTTC; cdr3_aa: CATSDPGQDHYGYTF
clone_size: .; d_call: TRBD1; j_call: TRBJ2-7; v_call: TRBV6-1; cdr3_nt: TGTGCCAGCAGTGAAAGTCCGGGACAGGCCAACTCCTACGAGCAGTACTTC; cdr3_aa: CASSESPGQANSYEQYF
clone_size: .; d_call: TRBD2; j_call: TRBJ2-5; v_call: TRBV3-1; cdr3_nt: TGTGCCAGCAGCTCCAAACTAGCGGGGGGGGCTCGAGGGACCCAGTACTTC; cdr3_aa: CASSSKLAGGARGTQYF
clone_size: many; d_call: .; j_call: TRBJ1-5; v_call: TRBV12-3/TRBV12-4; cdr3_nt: TGTGCCAGCAGCTCGGACATTGCGAAGCCCCAGCATTTT; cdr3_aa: CASSSDIAKPQHF
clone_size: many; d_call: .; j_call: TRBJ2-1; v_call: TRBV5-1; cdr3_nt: TGCGCCAGCAGCTTGAACAGCCCCGTCTACAATGAGCAGTTCTTC; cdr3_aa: CASSLNSPVYNEQFF
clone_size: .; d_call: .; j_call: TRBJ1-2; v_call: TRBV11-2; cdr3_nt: TGTGCCAGCAGTCCTTCCGGGTTTACAAACTATGGCTACACCTTC; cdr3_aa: CASSPSGFTNYGYTF
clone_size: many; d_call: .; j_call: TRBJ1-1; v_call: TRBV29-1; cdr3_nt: TGCAGCGTTGAAGATCGGGGCTTTCCTGAAGCTTTCTTT; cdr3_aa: CSVEDRGFPEAFF
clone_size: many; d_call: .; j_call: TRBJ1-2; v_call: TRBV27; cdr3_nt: TGTGCCAGCAGTTCCCAACCAGGGTCCACCGGACTTTATGGCTACACCTTC; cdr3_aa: CASSSQPGSTGLYGYTF
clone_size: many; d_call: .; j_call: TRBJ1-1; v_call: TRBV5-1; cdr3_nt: TGCGCCAGCAGTGTCTCACGGACAGACATAAGGGCTTTCTTT; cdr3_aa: CASSVSRTDIRAFF
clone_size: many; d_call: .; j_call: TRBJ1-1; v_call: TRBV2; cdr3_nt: TGTGCCAGCAGTGTCCGGGGTACTGAAGCTTTCTTT; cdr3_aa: CASSVRGTEAFF
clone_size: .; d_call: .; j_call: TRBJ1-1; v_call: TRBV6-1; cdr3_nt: TGTGCCAGCAGTCAAGGGAATGAGAACACTGAAGCTTTCTTT; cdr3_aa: CASSQGNENTEAFF
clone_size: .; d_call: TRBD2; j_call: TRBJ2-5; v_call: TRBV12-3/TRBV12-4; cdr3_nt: TGCGCCAGCAAGGAGCGGGGGGGCCAAGAGACCCAGTACTTC; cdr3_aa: CASKERGGQETQYF
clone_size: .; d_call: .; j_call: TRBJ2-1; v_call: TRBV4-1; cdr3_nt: TGCGCCAGCAGCCAAGTGGCCGAAATTCACAATGAGCAGTTCTTC; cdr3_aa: CASSQVAEIHNEQFF
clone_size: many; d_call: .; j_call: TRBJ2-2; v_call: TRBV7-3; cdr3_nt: TGTGCCAGCAGCTCCCAAAGCGCCGGGGAGCTGTTTTTT; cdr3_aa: CASSSQSAGELFF
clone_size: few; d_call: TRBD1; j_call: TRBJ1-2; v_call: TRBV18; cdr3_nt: TGTGCCAGCTCTACCGCCCGAACGGGACAGGGGGCGAGTGGTGGCTACACCTTC; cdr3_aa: CASSTARTGQGASGGYTF
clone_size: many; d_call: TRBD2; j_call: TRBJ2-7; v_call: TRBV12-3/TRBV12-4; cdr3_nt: TGTGCCAGCAGTTTAGGAGCGGGGGCCACCTACGAGCAGTACTTC; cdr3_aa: CASSLGAGATYEQYF
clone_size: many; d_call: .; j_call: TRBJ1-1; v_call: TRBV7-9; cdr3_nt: TGTGCCAGCACCCCCGGGACGGCCACTGAAGCTTTCTTT; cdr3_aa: CASTPGTATEAFF
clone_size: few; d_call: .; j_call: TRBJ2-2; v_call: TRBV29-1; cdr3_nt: TGCAGCGTTGGATTGGGGGCGGAGAACACCGGGGAGCTGTTTTTT; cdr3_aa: CSVGLGAENTGELFF
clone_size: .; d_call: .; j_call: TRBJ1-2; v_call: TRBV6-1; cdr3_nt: TGTGCCAGCAGCCCGGAGTGGGGGCATGGCTACACCTTC; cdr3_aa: CASSPEWGHGYTF
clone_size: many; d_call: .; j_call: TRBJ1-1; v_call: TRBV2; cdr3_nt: TGTGCCAGCCACACTGAAGCTTTCTTT; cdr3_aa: CASHTEAFF
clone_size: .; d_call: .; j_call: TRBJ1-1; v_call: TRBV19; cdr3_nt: TGTGCCAGTAGGTGGGGACTGAACACTGAAGCTTTCTTT; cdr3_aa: CASRWGLNTEAFF
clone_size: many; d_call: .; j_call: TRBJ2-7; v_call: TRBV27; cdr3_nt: TGTGCCAGCAGTTTATACTGGGGAGGTAAAAGCTACGAGCAGTACTTC; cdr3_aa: CASSLYWGGKSYEQYF
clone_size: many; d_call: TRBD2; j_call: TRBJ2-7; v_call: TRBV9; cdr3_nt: TGTGCCAGCAGCGCGTCCGGGACTAGCGGAAAGAAGGGCCACGAGCAGTACTTC; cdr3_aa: CASSASGTSGKKGHEQYF
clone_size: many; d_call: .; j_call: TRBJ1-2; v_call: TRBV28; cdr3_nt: TGTGCCAGCAGTTTAGCGGGGGGCGGGAGCTATGGCTACACCTTC; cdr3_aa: CASSLAGGGSYGYTF
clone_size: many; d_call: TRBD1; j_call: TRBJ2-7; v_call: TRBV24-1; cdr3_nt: TGTGCCACCAGTGACGGGACAGGGGAGGCCTACGAGCAGTACTTC; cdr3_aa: CATSDGTGEAYEQYF
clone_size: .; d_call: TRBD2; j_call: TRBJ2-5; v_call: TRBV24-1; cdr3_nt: TGTGCCACCAGCGCAGCGGGACGGGAGACCCAGTACTTC; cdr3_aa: CATSAAGRETQYF
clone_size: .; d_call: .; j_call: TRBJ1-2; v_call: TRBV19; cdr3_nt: TGTGCCAGTAGTATCGCGGACGGCTATGGCTACACCTTC; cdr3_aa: CASSIADGYGYTF
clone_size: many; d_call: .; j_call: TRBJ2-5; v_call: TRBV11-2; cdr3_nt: TGTGCCAGCAGCTTCCGGGGACGGGAGACCCAGTACTTC; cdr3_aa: CASSFRGRETQYF
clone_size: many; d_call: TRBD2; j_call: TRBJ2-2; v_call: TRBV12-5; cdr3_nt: TGTGCTAGTGGTTTGGTACGCCCTAGCGGGGTCGGGGAGCTGTTTTTT; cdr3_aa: CASGLVRPSGVGELFF
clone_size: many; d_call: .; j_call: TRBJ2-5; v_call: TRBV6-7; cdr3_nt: TGTGCCAGGAAACGGGAGACCCAGTACTTC; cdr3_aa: CARKRETQYF
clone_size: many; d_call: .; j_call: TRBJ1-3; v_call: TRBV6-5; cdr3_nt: TGTGCCAGCAGTTCTCAGGTCGGAAACACCATATATTTT; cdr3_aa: CASSSQVGNTIYF
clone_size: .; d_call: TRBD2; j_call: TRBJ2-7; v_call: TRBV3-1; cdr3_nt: TGTGCCAGCAGCCAAAAAACTAGCGGGGGGGCCGGTATCTACGAGCAGTACTTC; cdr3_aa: CASSQKTSGGAGIYEQYF
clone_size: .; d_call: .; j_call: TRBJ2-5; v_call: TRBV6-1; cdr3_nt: TGTGCCAGCAGCCAGGGAAACAGTGGCCCCTCCTCGGAGACCCAGTACTTC; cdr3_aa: CASSQGNSGPSSETQYF
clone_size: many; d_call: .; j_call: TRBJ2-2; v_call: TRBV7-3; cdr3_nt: TGTGCCAGCAGCCAAACCCCCCACGGGACCTCGAACACCGGGGAGCTGTTTTTT; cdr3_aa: CASSQTPHGTSNTGELFF
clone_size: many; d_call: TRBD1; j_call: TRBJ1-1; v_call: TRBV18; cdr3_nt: TGTGCCAGCTCACCACTTCTATGGGGAACAGGGGAGGACACTGAAGCTTTCTTT; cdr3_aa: CASSPLLWGTGEDTEAFF
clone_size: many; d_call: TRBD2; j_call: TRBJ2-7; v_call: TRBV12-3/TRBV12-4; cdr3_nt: TGTGCCAGCAGTTTACGGGGGGGCCTCTCCTACGAGCAGTACTTC; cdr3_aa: CASSLRGGLSYEQYF